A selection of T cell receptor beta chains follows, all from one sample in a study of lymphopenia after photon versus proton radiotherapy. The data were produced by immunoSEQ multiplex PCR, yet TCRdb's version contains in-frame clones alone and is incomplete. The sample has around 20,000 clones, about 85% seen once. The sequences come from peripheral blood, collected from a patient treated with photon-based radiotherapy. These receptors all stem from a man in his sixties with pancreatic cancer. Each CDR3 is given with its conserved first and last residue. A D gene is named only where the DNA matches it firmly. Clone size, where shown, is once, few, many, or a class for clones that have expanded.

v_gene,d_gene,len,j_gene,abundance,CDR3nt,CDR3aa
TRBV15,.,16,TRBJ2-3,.,TGTGCCACCAGCAGAGGGGTTGGGGTTTGGTCAGATACGCAGTATTTT,CATSRGVGVWSDTQYF
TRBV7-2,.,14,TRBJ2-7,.,TGTGCCGGCAGCTTACGGGCCTACTCCTACGAGCAGTACTTC,CAGSLRAYSYEQYF
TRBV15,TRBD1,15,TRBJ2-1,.,TGTGCCACCAGCTTGACCGGGACAGGGGACAATGAGCAGTTCTTC,CATSLTGTGDNEQFF
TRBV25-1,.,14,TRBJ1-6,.,TGTGCCAGCAGTAAGCAAGGGCGGAATTCACCCCTCCACTTT,CASSKQGRNSPLHF
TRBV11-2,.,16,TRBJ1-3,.,TGTGCCAGCAGCAGGGGGGGATCCTTGTGGGGAAACACCATATATTTT,CASSRGGSLWGNTIYF
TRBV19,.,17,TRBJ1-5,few,TGTGCCAGTAGTATACTATTACGTGGCCCTCTAAATCAGCCCCAGCATTTT,CASSILLRGPLNQPQHF
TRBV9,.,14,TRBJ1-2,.,TGTGCCAGCAGCCGATTAGGGACGGACTATGGCTACACCTTC,CASSRLGTDYGYTF
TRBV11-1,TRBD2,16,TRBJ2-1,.,TGTGCCAGCAGCCGACGCCGGCGGGGGGGCATTAATGAGCAGTTCTTC,CASSRRRRGGINEQFF
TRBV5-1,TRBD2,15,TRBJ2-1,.,TGCGCCAGCAGCTTAACTAGCGGGGGGGCCAATGAGCAGTTCTTC,CASSLTSGGANEQFF
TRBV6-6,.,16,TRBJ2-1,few,TGTGCCAGCAGCTCCCCGGACGGCGGCTCCTACAATGAGCAGTTCTTC,CASSSPDGGSYNEQFF
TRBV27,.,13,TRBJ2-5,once,TGTGCCAGCAGTTCGACGGTGGAAGAGACCCAGTACTTC,CASSSTVEETQYF
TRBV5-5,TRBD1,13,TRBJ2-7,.,TGTGCCAGCAGCAATCAGGGGGCTTACGAGCAGTACTTC,CASSNQGAYEQYF
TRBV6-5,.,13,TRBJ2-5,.,TGTGCCAGCAGTTTCCTCCGAGGGGCGCCCCAGTACTTC,CASSFLRGAPQYF
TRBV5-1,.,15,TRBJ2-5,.,TGCGCCAGCAGCTTGGAAACCCAGGGGACGAAGACCCAGTACTTC,CASSLETQGTKTQYF
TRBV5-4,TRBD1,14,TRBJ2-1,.,TGTGCCAGCAGCTTGACAGGGGTAAAGAATGAGCAGTTCTTC,CASSLTGVKNEQFF
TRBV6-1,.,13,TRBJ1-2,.,TGTGCCAGCAGGATTAACAGGGAAGGCGGCTACACCTTC,CASRINREGGYTF
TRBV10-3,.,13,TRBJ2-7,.,TGTGCCATCAGGCCCCCCCTCGGGCGAGAGCAGTACTTC,CAIRPPLGREQYF
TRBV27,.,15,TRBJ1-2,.,TGTGCCAGCACCAAAACTATCGGGCGGGTTTATGGCTACACCTTC,CASTKTIGRVYGYTF
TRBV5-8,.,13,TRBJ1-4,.,TGTGCCAGCAGCACTTTAACACGTGAAAAACTGTTTTTT,CASSTLTREKLFF
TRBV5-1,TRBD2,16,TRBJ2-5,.,TGCGCCAGCAGCCCGGCCCCGGGAGGGGGATCGGAGACCCAGTACTTC,CASSPAPGGGSETQYF
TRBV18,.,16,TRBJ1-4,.,TGTGCCAGCTCACCACGGGCAATTGCAACTAATGAAAAACTGTTTTTT,CASSPRAIATNEKLFF
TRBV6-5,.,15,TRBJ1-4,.,TGTGCCAGCAGTTACTTGGCGCCGAGAAATGAAAAACTGTTTTTT,CASSYLAPRNEKLFF
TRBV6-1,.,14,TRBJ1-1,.,TGTGCCAGCAGTGACCCTGGCGGTTGGACTGAAGCTTTCTTT,CASSDPGGWTEAFF
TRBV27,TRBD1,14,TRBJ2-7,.,TGTGCCAGCAGGAGCCAGGCAGGGGGCTACGAGCAGTACTTC,CASRSQAGGYEQYF
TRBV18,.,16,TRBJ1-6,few,TGTGCCAGCTCACCACAGGGGGGATCCTATAATTCACCCCTCCACTTT,CASSPQGGSYNSPLHF
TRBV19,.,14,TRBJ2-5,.,TGTGCCAGTAGTTCAGGGCCTCGGTGGGAGACCCAGTACTTC,CASSSGPRWETQYF
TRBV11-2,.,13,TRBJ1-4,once,TGTGCCAGCAGCTTAGTTTGGGGTGAAAAACTGTTTTTT,CASSLVWGEKLFF
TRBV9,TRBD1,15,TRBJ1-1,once,TGTGCCAGCAGCGGAGGGGGCCCTGGGGGCACTGAAGCTTTCTTT,CASSGGGPGGTEAFF
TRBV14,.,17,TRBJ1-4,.,TGTGCCAGCAGCCAAGCCAAGTTCGTTCTTGGGCAAGAAAAACTGTTTTTT,CASSQAKFVLGQEKLFF
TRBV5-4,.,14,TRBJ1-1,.,TGTGCCAGCAGCTTTGCAGGGAGGGACACTGAAGCTTTCTTT,CASSFAGRDTEAFF
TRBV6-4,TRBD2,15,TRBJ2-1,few,TGTGCCAGCAGTGAGGCTAGCGGATCCTACAATGAGCAGTTCTTC,CASSEASGSYNEQFF
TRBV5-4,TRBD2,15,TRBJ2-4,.,TGTGCCAGCAGCCCCGGGGGGGCGTCCAAAAACATTCAGTACTTC,CASSPGGASKNIQYF
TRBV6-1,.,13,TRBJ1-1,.,TGTGCCACCGCATCCACTGGGGCCACTGAAGCTTTCTTT,CATASTGATEAFF
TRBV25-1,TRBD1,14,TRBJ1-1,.,TGTGCCAGCTTAGGGGACAGCATGAACACTGAAGCTTTCTTT,CASLGDSMNTEAFF
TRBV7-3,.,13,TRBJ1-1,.,TGTGCCAGCAGCTTATCCAGGAACACTGAAGCTTTCTTT,CASSLSRNTEAFF
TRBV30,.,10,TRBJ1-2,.,TGTGCCTGGAGAAAGGGCGGCTACACCTTC,CAWRKGGYTF
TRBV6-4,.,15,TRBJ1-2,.,TGTGCCAGCAGTGCCGAGACGGGCCAAAGCTATGGCTACACCTTC,CASSAETGQSYGYTF
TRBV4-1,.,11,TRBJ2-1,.,TGCGCCAGCAGCCAAAACAATGAGCAGTTCTTC,CASSQNNEQFF
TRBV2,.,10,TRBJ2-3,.,TGTGCCAGCCGCACAGATACGCAGTATTTT,CASRTDTQYF
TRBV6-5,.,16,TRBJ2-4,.,TGTGCCAGCAGTTACGGCTACAGGACCCACAGGAACATTCAGTACTTC,CASSYGYRTHRNIQYF
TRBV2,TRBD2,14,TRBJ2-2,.,TGTGCCAGCAGTGTACTAGCGATCACCGGGGAGCTGTTTTTT,CASSVLAITGELFF
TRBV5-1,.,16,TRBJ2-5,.,TGCGCCAGCAGCTTGAGAAGGGACAGAACCTCGGGGGCCCAGTACTTC,CASSLRRDRTSGAQYF
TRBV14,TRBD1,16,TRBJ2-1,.,TGTGCCAGCAGCCTCGCACAGGGGCATTACTACAATGAGCAGTTCTTC,CASSLAQGHYYNEQFF
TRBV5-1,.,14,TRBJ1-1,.,TGCGCCAGCAGCTTGGTAGGGCGGAGCACTGAAGCTTTCTTT,CASSLVGRSTEAFF
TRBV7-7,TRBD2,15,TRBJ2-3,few,TGTGCTAGCAGCTTGCGGGGGGATAACACAGATACGCAGTATTTT,CASSLRGDNTDTQYF
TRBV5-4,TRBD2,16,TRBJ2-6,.,TGTGCCAGCAGCTTGGGAGCGGGGCTTGGGGCCAACGTCCTGACTTTC,CASSLGAGLGANVLTF
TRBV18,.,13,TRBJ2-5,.,TGTGCCAGCTCACCACCGTACCAAGAGACCCAGTACTTC,CASSPPYQETQYF